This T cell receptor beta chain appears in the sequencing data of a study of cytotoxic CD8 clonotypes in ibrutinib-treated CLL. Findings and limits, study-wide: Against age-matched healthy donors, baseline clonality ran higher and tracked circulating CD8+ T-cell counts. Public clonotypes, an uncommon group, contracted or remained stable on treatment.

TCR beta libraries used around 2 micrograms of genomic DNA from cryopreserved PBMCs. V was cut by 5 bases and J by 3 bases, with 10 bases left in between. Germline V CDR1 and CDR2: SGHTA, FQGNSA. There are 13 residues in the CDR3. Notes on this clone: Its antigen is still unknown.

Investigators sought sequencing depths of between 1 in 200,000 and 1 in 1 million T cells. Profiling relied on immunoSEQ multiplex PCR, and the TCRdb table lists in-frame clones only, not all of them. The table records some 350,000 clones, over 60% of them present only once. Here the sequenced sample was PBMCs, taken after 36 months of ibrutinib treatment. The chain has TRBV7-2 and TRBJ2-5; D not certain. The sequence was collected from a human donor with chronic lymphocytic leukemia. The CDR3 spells CASSRPRKETQYF. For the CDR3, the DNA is TGTGCCAGCAGCCGACCCAGGAAAGAGACCCAGTACTTC.